The 23 T cell receptor beta chains below come from one sample, sequenced in a study of shared clonotypes between healthy human individuals. TCRdb's copy holds only in-frame clones and misses some; the assay was immunoSEQ multiplex PCR. The sample shows some 660,000 clones, about three quarters of them seen only once. The sample comprised memory CD4+ T cells sorted from blood. Subset noted: CD45RA-negative fraction. Source of these receptors: a woman aged 25 to 39 in good health.

V and J are TRBV15 and TRBJ2-3; D is unclear. V was shortened by 0 bases and J by 6 bases, with 7 bases between the two germline ends. CDR3 length equals 13 residues. The germline CDR1 and CDR2 sequences are LNHNV and YYDKDF (reference sequence). CDR3 loop: CATSRDYRDTQYF. The CDR3 DNA follows: TGTGCCACCAGCAGAGATTATCGGGATACGCAGTATTTT.

V usage is TRBV10-3 and J usage is TRBJ2-3; D unresolved. Per germline, CDR1 ENHRY and CDR2 SYGVKD. V lost 3 bases and J 4 bases, leaving 8 bases between the germline ends. The CDR3 extends over 13 amino acids. CDR3 sequence (DNA): TGTGCCATCAGTGACAAGTCTGCAGATACGCAGTATTTT. This encodes CAISDKSADTQYF.

This clone was found once. The gene calls are TRBV19 and TRBJ1-5; D not certain. The germline CDR1 and CDR2 sequences are LNHDA and SQIVND (reference sequence). V lost 3 bases to trimming and J lost 4 bases, with 7 bases between them. CDR3 size: 13 residues. CDR3 sequence (DNA): TGTGCCAGTAGTATGGTTTCTAATCAGCCCCAGCATTTT. This sequence encodes CASSMVSNQPQHF.

This chain joins TRBV5-3 and TRBJ2-7; 15 bases are a match to TRBD2. TRBV5-3 is given ORF status, its function remaining uncertain. J was trimmed by 0 bases and V by 4 bases; bases with no gene match: 11. CDR3 length: 19 residues. The DNA for the CDR3 is TGTGCCAGAAGCCCTCAGGGACTAGCGGGAGGTCCGAGCTCCTACGAGCAGTACTTC. Protein product: CARSPQGLAGGPSSYEQYF.

V and J are TRBV19 and TRBJ1-1, with a weak D call TRBD1 (6 bases). The CDR3 runs to 15 residues. The V and J ends lost 7 bases and 0 bases respectively, with 15 bases between them. CDR1 is LNHDA and CDR2 is SQIVND in the germline V gene (reference sequence). As DNA, the CDR3 is TGTGCCAGTAAAGGGGGATCCCTGTTGAACACTGAAGCTTTCTTT. Translation gives CASKGGSLLNTEAFF.

The J gene is TRBJ2-2, the V gene TRBV30, with D perhaps matching TRBD2 (5 bases). CDR1 GTSNPN and CDR2 SVGIG come from the germline V gene (reference sequence). The CDR3 sequence is 15 residues long. Between the trimmed V and J ends, which lost 4 bases and 1 base, there was a span of 13 bases. The CDR3 region is CAWIRENLNTGELFF. The CDR3 DNA reads as TGTGCCTGGATCCGGGAAAACTTGAACACCGGGGAGCTGTTTTTT.

This clone was recorded only once. This rearrangement joins TRBV2 to TRBJ2-5; the D is unclear. The germline gives CDR1 SNHLY, CDR2 FYNNEI. The CDR3 is 14 amino acids. Trimming shortened V by 5 bases and J by 2 bases, and 12 bases separated the two germline ends. The DNA for the CDR3 is TGTGCCAGCAGTCTGGACGTGGAGCAAGAGACCCAGTACTTC. Translation: CASSLDVEQETQYF.

The chain carries TRBV5-1 and TRBJ2-5; 15 bases match TRBD2. The V gene's germline CDR1 is SGHRS and CDR2 YFSETQ. J gave up 5 bases and V 4 bases, and 6 bases lay outside the gene matches. The CDR3 runs 16 residues. CDR3 sequence (DNA): TGCGCCAGCAGCCCCGGACTAGCGGGAGGGCCGGAGACCCAGTACTTC. As protein: CASSPGLAGGPETQYF. Together with reference TRBV5-1 and TRBJ2-5, the CDR3 gives the full variable domain: KAGVTQTPRYLIKTRGQQVTLSCSPISGHRSVSWYQQTPGQGLQFLFEYFSETQRNKGNFPGRFSGRQFSNSRSEMNVSTLELGDSALYLCASSPGLAGGPETQYFGPGTRLLVL.

In the case of this clone: The junction does not match germline at one end; this may be a read error. The chain links TRBV5-6 to TRBJ2-7, with 7 positions matching TRBD2. The germline V gene encodes CDR1 SGHDT and CDR2 YYEEEE. CDR3 length: 16 amino acids. The CDR3 coding sequence is TGTGCCAGCAACTTGAGGGTAGCGGGTGGAGACTACGAGCAGTACTTC. It translates to CASNLRVAGGDYEQYF.

V usage is TRBV2 and J usage is TRBJ2-7; 7 nucleotides line up with TRBD1. In germline, CDR1 is SNHLY, CDR2 FYNNEI. The CDR3 is 13 residues long. V was pared by 4 bases and J by 2 bases, with 2 bases of the junction left unmatched. The CDR3 protein is CASSGDSTYEQYF. CDR3 nucleotides: TGTGCCAGCAGTGGGGACAGCACCTACGAGCAGTACTTC.

Concerning this clone itself: This same CDR3 is encoded by further DNA sequences in the sample. This chain joins TRBV30 and TRBJ2-3; the D gene is possibly TRBD1 (6 bases). Trimming shortened V by 0 bases and J by 1 base, and 8 bases separated the two germline ends. CDR3 length: 14 amino acids. In germline, CDR1 is GTSNPN, CDR2 SVGIG (reference sequence). The CDR3 nucleotides read TGTGCCTGGAGTGTAGGGGGAGGCACAGATACGCAGTATTTT. Residues: CAWSVGGGTDTQYF.

J is TRBJ2-7 and V is TRBV28; no clear D gene. The CDR3 is 15 residues long. Germline values: CDR1 MDHEN, CDR2 SYDVKM. Between the trimmed V and J ends, which lost 7 bases and 1 base, there was a span of 17 bases. This CDR3 reads CASNSPYVGSYEQYF. CDR3 DNA sequence: TGTGCCAGCAACTCCCCGTACGTCGGATCCTACGAGCAGTACTTC.

The V call is TRBV7-9, the J call TRBJ2-3; a weak D match, TRBD2 (6 bases). Per the germline V gene, CDR1 is SEHNR and CDR2 is FQNEAQ (reference sequence). This CDR3 has 14 residues. V gave up 5 bases and J gave up 2 bases, with 11 bases separating them. The chain's CDR3 is CASSPGLSTDTQYF. The DNA of the CDR3 is TGTGCCAGCAGCCCAGGACTATCCACAGATACGCAGTATTTT.

The gene calls are TRBV19 and TRBJ1-2, with a weak D call TRBD1 (5 bases). The V end was cut by 6 bases, the J end by 5 bases, with 22 bases between. The germline gives CDR1 LNHDA, CDR2 SQIVND (reference sequence). The CDR3 covers 16 residues. CDR3 coding DNA: TGTGCCAGTAGCACCGAGGTCAGGGAAGCTTTTTATGGCTACACCTTC. Translated: CASSTEVREAFYGYTF.

V gene TRBV6-6 combines with J gene TRBJ2-7; perhaps TRBD1 as D (6 bases). Germline CDR1 and CDR2: MNHNY and SVGAGI (reference sequence). V shed 2 bases and J shed 4 bases, with 18 bases lying between them. The CDR3 totals 16 residues. The CDR3 is CASSYGQTEERYEQYF. The CDR3 DNA sequence: TGTGCCAGCAGTTACGGACAGACAGAAGAGAGGTACGAGCAGTACTTC.

V and J are TRBV2 and TRBJ2-1; 10 bases are shared with TRBD2. Germline CDR1 is SNHLY and CDR2 is FYNNEI. There are 24 residues in the CDR3. Trimming removed 3 bases from V and 0 bases from J; junction bases left unmatched: 26. CDR3 nucleotides: TGTGCCAGCAGTGAGGACCCTTGGGTGCCTAGCGGGAGAGGAGAAGGGAGCTCCTACAATGAGCAGTTCTTC. This codes for CASSEDPWVPSGRGEGSSYNEQFF.

V and J are TRBV10-1 and TRBJ2-2; 10 nucleotides match TRBD2. CDR3 size: 17 residues. The germline V gene has CDR1 WNHNN and CDR2 SYGVQD (reference sequence). The V and J ends lost 1 base and 3 bases, in that order; junction bases with no gene match: 5. Here the CDR3 reads CASSEFLAGVDTGELFF. The CDR3, as DNA: TGCGCCAGCAGTGAGTTCCTAGCGGGAGTGGACACCGGGGAGCTGTTTTTT.

V is TRBV30 and J is TRBJ2-7; the D gene could be TRBD1 or TRBD2 (5 bases each). This CDR3 has 13 residues. Trimming cost V 8 bases and J 6 bases, with 20 bases left between them. Germline CDR1 and CDR2: GTSNPN and SVGIG (reference sequence). The CDR3 protein is CALETLGTAEQYF. The CDR3, as DNA: TGTGCCCTGGAAACCCTCGGGACGGCCGAGCAGTACTTC. The variable domain in full, completed from reference TRBV30 and TRBJ2-7, reads SQTIHQWPATLVQPVGSPLSLECTVEGTSNPNLYWYRQAAGRGLQLLFYSVGIGQISSEVPQNLSASRPQDRQFILSSKKLLLSDSGFYLCALETLGTAEQYFGPGTRLTVT.

The chain employs TRBV29-1 and TRBJ2-3; D perhaps matches TRBD1 (5 bases). Germline V gene data show CDR1 as SQVTM and CDR2 as ANQGSEA. CDR3 length: 15 amino acids. Trimming shortened V by 6 bases and J by 0 bases, and 16 bases separated the two germline ends. CDR3 sequence (DNA): TGCAGCGTCCCTACTCTGGACAAGAGCACAGATACGCAGTATTTT. Amino acid sequence: CSVPTLDKSTDTQYF.

Regarding this clone: Within the sample, other DNA sequences also encode this same CDR3. The V and J genes are TRBV30 and TRBJ2-7; no firm D call. CDR1 is GTSNPN and CDR2 is SVGIG in the germline V gene (reference sequence). This CDR3 spans 12 amino acids. V was clipped by 0 bases and J by 3 bases, with 6 bases between them. The CDR3 coding sequence is TGTGCCTGGAGTGTCTCCGGCTACGAGCAGTACTTC. It yields the protein CAWSVSGYEQYF. The full variable domain, rest sourced from reference TRBV30 and TRBJ2-7, is SQTIHQWPATLVQPVGSPLSLECTVEGTSNPNLYWYRQAAGRGLQLLFYSVGIGQISSEVPQNLSASRPQDRQFILSSKKLLLSDSGFYLCAWSVSGYEQYFGPGTRLTVT.

This chain links TRBV7-8 with TRBJ2-6, with D perhaps TRBD1 or TRBD2 (5 bases each). The CDR3 has 17 amino acids. V was clipped by 7 bases and J by 0 bases, with 16 bases between them. Germline V gives CDR1 SGHVS, CDR2 FQNEAQ. The CDR3 region is CASTRLRGTSGANVLTF. The CDR3 bases are TGTGCCAGCACCCGACTAAGAGGGACCTCTGGGGCCAACGTCCTGACTTTC.

The CDR3 spells CSAGSRERGYTF. DNA for the CDR3: TGCAGCGCCGGTAGCAGAGAGAGGGGCTACACCTTC. The chain combines TRBV29-1 with TRBJ1-2; D unclear. CDR3 length: 12 amino acids. The germline V gene has CDR1 SQVTM and CDR2 ANQGSEA. Trimming left V 7 bases short and J 8 bases short, with 17 bases between.

The CDR3 is CASSPGPDREETQYF. CDR3 in DNA: TGTGCCAGCAGTCCGGGACCTGACAGGGAAGAGACCCAGTACTTC. V is TRBV2 and J is TRBJ2-5; 7 nucleotides line up with TRBD1. This CDR3 has 15 residues. Losses at the gene ends were 5 bases for V and 3 bases for J; bases not matched to a gene: 9. In germline, CDR1 is SNHLY, CDR2 FYNNEI.